This TCR beta chain was sequenced for a study of OX40 agonist ivuxolimab in advanced cancers. Study-level results: CD4+ and CD8+ T cells in blood underwent clonal expansion by week 6 at 0.1 to 3.0 mg/kg.

There are 12 residues in the CDR3. Losses at the gene ends were 6 bases for V and 4 bases for J; bases not matched to a gene: 3. Germline V gives CDR1 SQVTM, CDR2 ANQGSEA. About this clone: Antigen unknown.

Produced via immunoSEQ multiplex PCR; TCRdb's table is partial and in-frame only. The profile shows tens of thousands of clones, roughly 85% of them singletons. The sequence was obtained from an adult with an advanced solid tumor such as melanoma, head and neck, liver or kidney cancer. This rearrangement joins TRBV29-1 to TRBJ1-3; 7 bases are shared with TRBD1. The sample here was CD4+ or CD8+ T cells sorted from blood, taken in a trial of the OX40 agonist ivuxolimab. The CDR3 loop is CSVRQGGNTIYF. The CDR3 nucleotides are TGCAGCGTCCGACAGGGAGGAAACACCATATATTTT.